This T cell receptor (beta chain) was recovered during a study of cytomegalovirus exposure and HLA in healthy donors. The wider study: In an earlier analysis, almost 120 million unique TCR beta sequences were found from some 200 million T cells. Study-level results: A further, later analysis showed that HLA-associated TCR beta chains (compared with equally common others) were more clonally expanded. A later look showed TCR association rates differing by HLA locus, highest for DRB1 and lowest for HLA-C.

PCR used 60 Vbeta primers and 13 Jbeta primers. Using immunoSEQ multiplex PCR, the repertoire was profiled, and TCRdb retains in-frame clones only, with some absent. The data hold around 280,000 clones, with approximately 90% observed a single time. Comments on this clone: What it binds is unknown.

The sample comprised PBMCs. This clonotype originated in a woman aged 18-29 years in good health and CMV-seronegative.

The CDR3 DNA reads as TGCGCCAGCAGGACAGGGGGCGGGCTCCCTTTGGCTGAAGCTTTCTTT. The encoded protein is CASRTGGGLPLAEAFF. The chain is built from TRBV5-1 and TRBJ1-1; TRBD1 agrees at 10 bases. The V and J ends lost 5 bases and 6 bases, in that order; junction bases with no gene match: 13. Per germline, CDR1 SGHRS and CDR2 YFSETQ. The CDR3 length is 16 residues. Combining the CDR3 with reference TRBV5-1 and TRBJ1-1 gives the whole variable domain KAGVTQTPRYLIKTRGQQVTLSCSPISGHRSVSWYQQTPGQGLQFLFEYFSETQRNKGNFPGRFSGRQFSNSRSEMNVSTLELGDSALYLCASRTGGGLPLAEAFFGQGTRLTVV.